This record covers a single T cell receptor beta chain. The sample is drawn from a study of graft-versus-host responses after intestinal transplantation. Study information: Anti-thymocyte globulin induction was given to all recipients, followed by tacrolimus and steroids for approximately three years.

This CDR3 spans 18 amino acids. The assay was immunoSEQ multiplex PCR, and TCRdb's table has in-frame clones only and misses some. The data hold tens of thousands of clones, with about 90% observed a single time. The sequencing used PBMCs, collected 300 to 320 days after intestinal transplant. V usage is TRBV21-1 and J usage is TRBJ1-5; the table assigns TRBD1, which was not confirmed against the DNA. TRBV21-1 counts as a pseudogene. The clonotype originates from a human patient who received an intestinal transplant, so some T cells may come from the graft donor. The DNA of the CDR3 is TGTGCCAGCAGCAAATGTGGCAGGGGAGCCTATAGCAATCAGCCCCAGCATTTT. It is translated as CASSKCGRGAYSNQPQHF.